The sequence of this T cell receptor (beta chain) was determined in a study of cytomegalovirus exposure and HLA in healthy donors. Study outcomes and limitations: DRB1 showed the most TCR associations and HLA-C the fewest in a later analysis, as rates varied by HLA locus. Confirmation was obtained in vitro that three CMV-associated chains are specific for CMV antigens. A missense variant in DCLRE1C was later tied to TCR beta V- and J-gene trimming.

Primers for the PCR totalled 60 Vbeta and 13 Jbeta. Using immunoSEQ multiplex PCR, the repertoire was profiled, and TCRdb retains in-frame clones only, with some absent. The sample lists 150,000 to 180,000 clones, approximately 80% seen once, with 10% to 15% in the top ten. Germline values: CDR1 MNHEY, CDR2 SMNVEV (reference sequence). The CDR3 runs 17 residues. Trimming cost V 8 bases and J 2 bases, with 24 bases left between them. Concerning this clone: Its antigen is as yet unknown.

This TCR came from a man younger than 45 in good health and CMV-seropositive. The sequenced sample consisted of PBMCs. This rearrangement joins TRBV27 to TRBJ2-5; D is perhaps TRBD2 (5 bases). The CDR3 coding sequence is TGTGCCAGCGCTCAATACCACTCCCGGGGTCTACAAGAGACCCAGTACTTC. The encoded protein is CASAQYHSRGLQETQYF.